A selection of T cell receptor beta chains follows, all from one sample in a study of response to subunit inactivated influenza vaccine. Each CDR3 protein is one row after TCRdb ran MiXCR on the RT-PCR reads. The sample consists of about 530,000 distinct CDR3 sequences, over 10% of them appearing once. Material: PBMCs from blood, obtained about 40 days after vaccination. The receptors originated from a man aged 50 to 60 who received an inactivated influenza vaccine. Both conserved end residues are part of each CDR3.

v_call	j_call	cdr3_aa
TRBV4-3	TRBJ2-2	CASSRRTPVLQDTGELFF
TRBV9	TRBJ2-7	CASAAGGREGRYEQYF
TRBV10-3	TRBJ2-3	CAISDGRGPDTQYF
TRBV7-2	TRBJ2-5	CASSQTGSQETQYF
TRBV10-2	TRBJ2-7	CASSESGGDAYEQYF
TRBV4-1	TRBJ2-7	CASSQNHGRTGSYEQYF
TRBV7-9	TRBJ2-5	CASGLDGGVKTQYF
TRBV5-6	TRBJ1-2	CASSFGTNYGYTF
TRBV3-1	TRBJ2-5	CASSRTTGTSVQETQYF
TRBV7-8	TRBJ2-3	CASSHRVDTQYF
TRBV10-3	TRBJ2-6	CAIGQGGSGANVLTF
TRBV3-1	TRBJ2-7	CASSKEAPLTYEQYF
TRBV25-1	TRBJ1-5	CASSGTGGPGQPQHF
TRBV7-2	TRBJ2-2	CASSLALSGTGELFF
TRBV27	TRBJ1-6	CASSLQGALDSPLHF
TRBV15	TRBJ1-2	CATSTRGGARYGYTF
TRBV28	TRBJ1-5	CASSLNINQPQHF
TRBV20-1	TRBJ2-7	CSARVLAGDEQYF
TRBV29-1	TRBJ2-1	CTRYKGVHEQFF
TRBV6-1	TRBJ2-7	CASSAPNRERSYEQYF
TRBV10-3	TRBJ1-1	CAIRTGDAEAFF
TRBV20-1	TRBJ2-1	CSARGTTYNEQFF
TRBV7-9	TRBJ2-3	CASSLMGGTDTQYF
TRBV11-2	TRBJ2-5	CASSLEFIGGGQETQYF
TRBV12-3/TRBV12-4	TRBJ2-1	CASRADRDIYYNEQFF
TRBV7-3	TRBJ2-1	CASSRNLNEQFF
TRBV5-5	TRBJ2-3	CASSLDWVGTDTQYF
TRBV12-3/TRBV12-4	TRBJ2-4	CASSLGSAKNIQYF
TRBV9	TRBJ2-2	CASSVKQTNTGELFF
TRBV12-3/TRBV12-4	TRBJ1-3	CASSLAVWGRTSGNTIYF
TRBV28	TRBJ2-5	CASSLGIPRLGQETQYF
TRBV20-1	TRBJ2-7	CSARGPSGTTEQYF
TRBV6-6	TRBJ1-4	CASGGGPNEKLFF
TRBV11-1	TRBJ2-3	CASSFGTTTGWVTDTQYF
TRBV10-3	TRBJ2-2	CAISEPVARELFF
TRBV7-9	TRBJ2-7	CASSHYRTDRGDFEQYF
TRBV4-2	TRBJ2-6	CASSNSGRAPGANVLTF
TRBV20-1	TRBJ2-6	CCARGLTGTPGANVLTF
TRBV3-1	TRBJ2-3	CASSPFAPSGGAPTDTQYF
TRBV3-1	TRBJ2-1	CVSSQVYEQFF
TRBV6-5	TRBJ2-3	CASTKGDQRYF
TRBV6-2/TRBV6-3	TRBJ2-5	CASRKPGANQETQYF
TRBV4-2	TRBJ2-5	CASSQGAQWYQETQYF
TRBV15	TRBJ2-3	CATSNRPGEGTFRYTDTQYF
TRBV15	TRBJ2-7	CATSRDRDRSSYEQYF
TRBV12-3/TRBV12-4	TRBJ2-2	CASSLFPATNVAGELFF